This T cell receptor (beta chain) was obtained from a study of CD8+CD57+ T cells in acquired aplastic anemia. Study context: An average of 3.2 ug of DNA was obtained from sorted CD4+ and CD8+ cells. Sequencing produced an average of roughly 11 million reads per healthy donor for CD4+ cells.

Trimming at V came to 4 bases and at J to 6 bases, leaving 8 bases not matched to a gene. This CDR3 contains 15 residues. Per germline, CDR1 LGHDT and CDR2 YNNKEL (reference sequence). Investigators profiled TCR beta VDJ and CDR3 from genomic DNA template. Each CDR3 protein gets one entry after TCRdb re-called the reads with MiXCR. The sample comprises 130,000 or so distinct CDR3 sequences, roughly two fifths of which are singletons, and 8% to 8.5% rests with the top ten. Regarding the study as a whole: About 29 CD8+ CDR3 sequences occurred in both the patients and the controls.

This clonotype was recorded a few times. Its antigen remains unknown. The chain carries TRBV3-1 and TRBJ1-2; 10 nucleotides agree with TRBD1. This clonotype was sampled from a human donor in good health, serving as a control. The source material was sorted CD4+, CD8+, or CD8+CD57+ T cells (not recorded which) from PBMCs. In nucleotides, the CDR3 is TGTGCCAGCAGCCTCTCCTCGGGACAGGGGAATGGCTACACCTTC. Residues: CASSLSSGQGNGYTF. Filled out from reference TRBV3-1 and TRBJ1-2, the complete variable domain reads DTAVSQTPKYLVTQMGNDKSIKCEQNLGHDTMYWYKQDSKKFLKIMFSYNNKELIINETVPNRFSPKSPDKAHLNLHINSLELGDSAVYFCASSLSSGQGNGYTFGSGTRLTVV.